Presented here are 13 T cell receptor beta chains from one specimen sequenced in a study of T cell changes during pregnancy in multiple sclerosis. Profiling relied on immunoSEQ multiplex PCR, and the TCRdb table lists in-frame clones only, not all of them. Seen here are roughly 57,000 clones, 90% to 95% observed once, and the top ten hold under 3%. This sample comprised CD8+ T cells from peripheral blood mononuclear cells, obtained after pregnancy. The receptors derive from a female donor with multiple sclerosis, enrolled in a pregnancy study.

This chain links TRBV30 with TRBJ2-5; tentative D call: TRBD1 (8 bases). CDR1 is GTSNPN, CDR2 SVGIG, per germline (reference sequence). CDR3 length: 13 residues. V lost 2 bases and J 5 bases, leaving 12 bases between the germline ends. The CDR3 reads CAWSPQGGETQYF. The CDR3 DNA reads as TGTGCCTGGAGTCCACAGGGGGGGGAGACCCAGTACTTC.

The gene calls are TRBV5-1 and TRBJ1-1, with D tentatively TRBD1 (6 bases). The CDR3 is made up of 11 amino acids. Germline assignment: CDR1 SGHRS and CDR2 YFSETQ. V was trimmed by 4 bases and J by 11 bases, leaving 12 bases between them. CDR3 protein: CASSVGTRAFF. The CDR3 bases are TGCGCCAGCAGCGTAGGGACACGGGCTTTCTTT.

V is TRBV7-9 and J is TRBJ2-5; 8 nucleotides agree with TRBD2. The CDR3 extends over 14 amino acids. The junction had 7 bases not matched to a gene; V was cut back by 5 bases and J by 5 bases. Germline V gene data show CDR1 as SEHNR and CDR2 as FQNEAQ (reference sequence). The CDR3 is CASSHGGAWETQYF. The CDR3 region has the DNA TGTGCCAGCAGCCACGGGGGGGCTTGGGAGACCCAGTACTTC.

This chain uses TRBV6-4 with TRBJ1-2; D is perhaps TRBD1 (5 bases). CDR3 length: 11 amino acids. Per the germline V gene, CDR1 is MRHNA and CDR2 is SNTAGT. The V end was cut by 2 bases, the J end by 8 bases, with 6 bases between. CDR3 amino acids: CASSDGGGYTF. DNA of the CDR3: TGTGCCAGCAGTGACGGGGGGGGCTACACCTTC.

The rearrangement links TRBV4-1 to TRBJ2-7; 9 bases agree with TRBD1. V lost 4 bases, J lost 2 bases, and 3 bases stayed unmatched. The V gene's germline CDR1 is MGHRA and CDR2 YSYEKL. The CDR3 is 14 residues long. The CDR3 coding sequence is TGCGCCAGCAGCCGATGGGACAGGGCCTACGAGCAGTACTTC. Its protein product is CASSRWDRAYEQYF.

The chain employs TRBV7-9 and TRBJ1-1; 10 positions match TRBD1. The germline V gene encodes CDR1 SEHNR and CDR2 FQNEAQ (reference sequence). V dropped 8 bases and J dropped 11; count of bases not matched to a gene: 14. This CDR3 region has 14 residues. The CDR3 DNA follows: TGTGCCAGCGGCGCCGGGACAGGGGCTCGCCCGGCTTTCTTT. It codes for CASGAGTGARPAFF.

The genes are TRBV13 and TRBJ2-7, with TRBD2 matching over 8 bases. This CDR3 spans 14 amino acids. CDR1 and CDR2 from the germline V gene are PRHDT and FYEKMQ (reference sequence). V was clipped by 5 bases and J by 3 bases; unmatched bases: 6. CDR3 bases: TGTGCCAGCAGCCCAGGACTAGCAGTCTACGAGCAGTACTTC. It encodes CASSPGLAVYEQYF.

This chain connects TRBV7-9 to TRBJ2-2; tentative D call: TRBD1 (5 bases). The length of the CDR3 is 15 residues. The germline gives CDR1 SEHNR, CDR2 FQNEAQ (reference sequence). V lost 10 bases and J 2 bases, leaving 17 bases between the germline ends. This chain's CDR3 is CATSKKQENTGELFF. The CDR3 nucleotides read TGTGCCACCAGTAAAAAACAGGAAAACACCGGGGAGCTGTTTTTT.

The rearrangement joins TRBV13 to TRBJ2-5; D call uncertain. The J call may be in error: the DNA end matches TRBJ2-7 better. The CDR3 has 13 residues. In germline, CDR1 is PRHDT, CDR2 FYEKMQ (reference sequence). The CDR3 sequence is CASSDPLTLEQYF. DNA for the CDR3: TGTGCCAGCAGCGACCCCCTGACTCTCGAGCAGTACTTC.

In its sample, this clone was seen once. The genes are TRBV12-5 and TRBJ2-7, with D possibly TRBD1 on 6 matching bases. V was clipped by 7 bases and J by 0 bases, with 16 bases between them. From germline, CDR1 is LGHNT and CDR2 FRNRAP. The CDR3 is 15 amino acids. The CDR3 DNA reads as TGTGCTAGTGCCCCGACAGGTTCAAGCTCCTACGAGCAGTACTTC. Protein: CASAPTGSSSYEQYF.

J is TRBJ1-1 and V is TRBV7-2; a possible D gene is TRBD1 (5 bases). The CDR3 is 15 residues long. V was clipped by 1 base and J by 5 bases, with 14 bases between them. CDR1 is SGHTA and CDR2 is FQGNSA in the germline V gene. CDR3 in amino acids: CASSLVGGKGTEAFF. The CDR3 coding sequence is TGTGCCAGCAGCTTAGTTGGCGGGAAGGGGACTGAAGCTTTCTTT.

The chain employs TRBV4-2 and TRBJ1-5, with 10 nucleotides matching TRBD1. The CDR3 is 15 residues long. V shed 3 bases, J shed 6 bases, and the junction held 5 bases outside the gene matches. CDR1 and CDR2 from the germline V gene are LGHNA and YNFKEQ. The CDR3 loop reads CASSQWTGGIQPQHF. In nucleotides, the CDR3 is TGTGCCAGCAGCCAGTGGACAGGGGGTATTCAGCCCCAGCATTTT.

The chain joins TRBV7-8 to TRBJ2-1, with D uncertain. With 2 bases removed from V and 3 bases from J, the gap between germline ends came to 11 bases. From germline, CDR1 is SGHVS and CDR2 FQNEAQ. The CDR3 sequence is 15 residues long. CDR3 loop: CASSLRITNYNEQFF. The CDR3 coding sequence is TGTGCCAGCAGCTTACGTATAACAAACTACAATGAGCAGTTCTTC.